The sequence of this TCR beta chain was determined in a study of identical twins. Comments on this clonotype: The antigen remains unidentified.

TCRdb independently ran MiXCR on the 5' RACE reads; one entry per CDR3 protein. There are 1,800,000 or so distinct CDR3 sequences in the sample; more than 30% occur only once, and more than 0.25% lies in the top ten. Findings of the study overall: Monozygotic twin pairs showed more out-of-frame TCR alpha sharing than models estimated. The conclusions drew on cross-sectional statistical analysis instead of tracking the same donors. The abundant beta clonotypes from cord blood had fewer insertions, and memory repertoires had none of this.

The CDR3 length is 14 residues. Deletions cut 6 bases from V and 2 bases from J, with 11 bases between. The germline CDR1 and CDR2 sequences are MGHRA and YSYEKL. Sequenced: cord blood. The sequence was obtained from a newborn girl in good health. The V call is TRBV4-1, the J call TRBJ2-1; perhaps D is TRBD1 or TRBD2 (5 bases each). The CDR3 region is CASSTGRTYNEQFF. Here the CDR3 DNA reads TGCGCCAGCAGTACGGGACGGACCTACAATGAGCAGTTCTTC.